This T cell receptor (beta chain) was identified in a study of T cells in Graves' hyperthyroidism and ophthalmopathy. Amplification yielded TCR beta CDR3 regions, with RNA transcripts as the source. HTBI primers were the set used in a first-round RT-PCR of the TCR CDR3. MiXCR, run by TCRdb on the multiplex PCR reads, gives a single entry per CDR3 protein. The data hold about 130,000 distinct CDR3 sequences, with around 21% observed a single time. This clonotype was seen more than once but under ten times. This TCR came from a woman between 45 and 60 years old with Graves' hyperthyroidism that later progressed to Graves' ophthalmopathy. Sequences were obtained from blood.

The CDR3 DNA reads as TGCGCCAGCAGCTTGGAGGGGGGACCTAATGAAAAACTGTTTTTT. This codes for CASSLEGGPNEKLFF. The rearrangement uses TRBV5-1 and TRBJ1-4; D might be TRBD1 (6 bases). V lost 0 bases and J lost 3, with 9 bases in between. CDR3 length: 15 residues. The germline CDR1 and CDR2 sequences are SGHRS and YFSETQ.